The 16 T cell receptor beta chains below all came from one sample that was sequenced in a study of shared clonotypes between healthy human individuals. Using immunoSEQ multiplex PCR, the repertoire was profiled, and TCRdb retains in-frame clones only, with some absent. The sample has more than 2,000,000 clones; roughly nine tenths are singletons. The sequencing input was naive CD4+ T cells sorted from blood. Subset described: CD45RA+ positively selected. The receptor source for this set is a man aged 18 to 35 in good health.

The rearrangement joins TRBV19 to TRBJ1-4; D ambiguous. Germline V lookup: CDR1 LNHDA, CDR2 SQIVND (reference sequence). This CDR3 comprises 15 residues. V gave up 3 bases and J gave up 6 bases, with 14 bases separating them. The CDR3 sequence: CASSIRAAGDEKLFF. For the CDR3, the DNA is TGTGCCAGTAGTATTCGGGCAGCGGGCGATGAAAAACTGTTTTTT.

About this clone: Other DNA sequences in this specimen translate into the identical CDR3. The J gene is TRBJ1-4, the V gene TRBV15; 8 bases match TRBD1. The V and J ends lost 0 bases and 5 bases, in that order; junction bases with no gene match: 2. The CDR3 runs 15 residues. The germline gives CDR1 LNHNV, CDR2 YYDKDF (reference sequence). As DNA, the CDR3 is TGTGCCACCAGCAGAGATAGGACAGGGAATGAAAAACTGTTTTTT. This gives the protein CATSRDRTGNEKLFF. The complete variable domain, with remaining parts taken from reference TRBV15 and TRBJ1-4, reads DAMVIQNPRYQVTQFGKPVTLSCSQTLNHNVMYWYQQKSSQAPKLLFHYYDKDFNNEADTPDNFQSRRPNTSFCFLDIRSPGLGDTAMYLCATSRDRTGNEKLFFGSGTQLSVL.

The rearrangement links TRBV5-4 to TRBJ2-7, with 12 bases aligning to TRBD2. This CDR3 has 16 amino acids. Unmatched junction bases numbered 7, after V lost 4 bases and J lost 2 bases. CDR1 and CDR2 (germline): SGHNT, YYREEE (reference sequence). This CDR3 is CASSRGTSGPTYEQYF. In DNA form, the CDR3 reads TGTGCCAGCAGCCGAGGGACTAGCGGGCCCACCTACGAGCAGTACTTC.

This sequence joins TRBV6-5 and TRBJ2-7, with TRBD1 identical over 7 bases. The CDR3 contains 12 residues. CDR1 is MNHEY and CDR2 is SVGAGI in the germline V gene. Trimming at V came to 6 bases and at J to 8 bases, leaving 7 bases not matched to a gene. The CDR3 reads CASSPDREKQYF. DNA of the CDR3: TGTGCCAGCAGCCCCGACAGGGAAAAGCAGTACTTC.

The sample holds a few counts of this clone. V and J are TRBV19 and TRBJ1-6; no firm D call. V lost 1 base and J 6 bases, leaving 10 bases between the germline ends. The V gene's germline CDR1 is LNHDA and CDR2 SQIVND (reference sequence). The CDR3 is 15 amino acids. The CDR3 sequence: CASSIGAGINSPLHF. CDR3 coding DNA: TGTGCCAGTAGTATAGGTGCCGGGATTAATTCACCCCTCCACTTT. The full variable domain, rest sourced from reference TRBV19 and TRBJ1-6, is DGGITQSPKYLFRKEGQNVTLSCEQNLNHDAMYWYRQDPGQGLRLIYYSQIVNDFQKGDIAEGYSVSREKKESFPLTVTSAQKNPTAFYLCASSIGAGINSPLHFGNGTRLTVT.

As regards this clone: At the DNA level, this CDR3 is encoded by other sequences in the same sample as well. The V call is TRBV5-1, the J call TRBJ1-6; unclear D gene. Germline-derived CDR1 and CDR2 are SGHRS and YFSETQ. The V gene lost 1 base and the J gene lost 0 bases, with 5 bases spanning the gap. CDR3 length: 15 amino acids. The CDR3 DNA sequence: TGCGCCAGCAGCTTGACAAGCTCCTATAATTCACCCCTCCACTTT. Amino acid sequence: CASSLTSSYNSPLHF.

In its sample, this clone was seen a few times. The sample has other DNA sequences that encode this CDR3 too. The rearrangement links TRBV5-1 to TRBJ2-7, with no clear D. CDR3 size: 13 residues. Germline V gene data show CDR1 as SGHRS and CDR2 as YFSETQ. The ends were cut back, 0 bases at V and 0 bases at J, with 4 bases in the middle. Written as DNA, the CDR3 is TGCGCCAGCAGCTTGGTTAGCTCCTACGAGCAGTACTTC. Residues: CASSLVSSYEQYF.

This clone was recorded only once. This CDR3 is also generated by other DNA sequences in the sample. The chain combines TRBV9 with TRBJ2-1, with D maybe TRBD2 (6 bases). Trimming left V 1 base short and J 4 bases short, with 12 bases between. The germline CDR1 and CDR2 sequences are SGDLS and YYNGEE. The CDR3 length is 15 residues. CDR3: CASSVMGGSYNEQFF. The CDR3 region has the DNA TGTGCCAGCAGCGTAATGGGGGGTTCATACAATGAGCAGTTCTTC.

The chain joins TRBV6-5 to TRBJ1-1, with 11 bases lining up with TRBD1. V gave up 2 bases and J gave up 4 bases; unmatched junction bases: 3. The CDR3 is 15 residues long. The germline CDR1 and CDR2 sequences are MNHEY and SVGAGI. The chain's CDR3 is CASSYPDRGPTEAFF. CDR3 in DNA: TGTGCCAGCAGTTACCCGGACAGGGGGCCCACTGAAGCTTTCTTT.

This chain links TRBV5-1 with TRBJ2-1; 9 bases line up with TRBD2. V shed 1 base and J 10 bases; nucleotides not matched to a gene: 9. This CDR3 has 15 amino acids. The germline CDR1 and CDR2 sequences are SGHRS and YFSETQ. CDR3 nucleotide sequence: TGCGCCAGCAGCTTGTTCGCGGGAGGGGAGGGGGAGCAGTTCTTC. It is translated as CASSLFAGGEGEQFF.

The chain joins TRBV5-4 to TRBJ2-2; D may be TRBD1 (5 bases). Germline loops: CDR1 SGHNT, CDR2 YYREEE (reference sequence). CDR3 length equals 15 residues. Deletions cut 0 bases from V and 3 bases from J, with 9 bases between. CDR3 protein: CASSLGRAHTGELFF. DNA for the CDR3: TGTGCCAGCAGCTTGGGCAGGGCCCACACCGGGGAGCTGTTTTTT.

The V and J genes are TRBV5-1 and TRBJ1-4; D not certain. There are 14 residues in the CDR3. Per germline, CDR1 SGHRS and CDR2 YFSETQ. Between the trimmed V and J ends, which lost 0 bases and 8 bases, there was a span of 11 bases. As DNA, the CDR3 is TGCGCCAGCAGCTTGGAGGCGACTTGGGAAAAACTGTTTTTT. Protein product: CASSLEATWEKLFF.

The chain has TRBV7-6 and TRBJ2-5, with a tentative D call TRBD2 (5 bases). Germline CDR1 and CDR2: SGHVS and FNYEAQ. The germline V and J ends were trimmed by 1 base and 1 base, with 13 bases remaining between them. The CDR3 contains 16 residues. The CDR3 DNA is TGTGCCAGCAGCTTAGAGTTGGCGGGTTTCCAAGAGACCCAGTACTTC. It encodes CASSLELAGFQETQYF.

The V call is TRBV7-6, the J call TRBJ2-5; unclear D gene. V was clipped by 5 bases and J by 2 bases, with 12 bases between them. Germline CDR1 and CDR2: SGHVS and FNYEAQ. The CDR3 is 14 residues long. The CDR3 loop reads CASSPPPAQETQYF. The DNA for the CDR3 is TGTGCCAGCAGCCCCCCACCGGCGCAAGAGACCCAGTACTTC.

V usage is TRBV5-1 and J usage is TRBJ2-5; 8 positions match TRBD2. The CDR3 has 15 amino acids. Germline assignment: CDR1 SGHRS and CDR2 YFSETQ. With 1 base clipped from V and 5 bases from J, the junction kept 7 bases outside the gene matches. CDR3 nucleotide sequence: TGCGCCAGCAGCTTGAATTCCGGGAGGGCCGAGACCCAGTACTTC. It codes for CASSLNSGRAETQYF.

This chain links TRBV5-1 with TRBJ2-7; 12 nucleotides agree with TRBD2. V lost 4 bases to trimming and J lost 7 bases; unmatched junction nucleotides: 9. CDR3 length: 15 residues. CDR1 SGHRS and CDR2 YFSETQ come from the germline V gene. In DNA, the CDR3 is TGCGCCAGCAGCCCGTGGACTAGCGGGGAGGGGGAGCAGTACTTC. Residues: CASSPWTSGEGEQYF.